This is a list of T cell receptor beta chains from one sample in a study of CD8 T cells in Susac syndrome. TCRdb reprocessed the immunoSEQ multiplex PCR reads via MiXCR and lists one record per CDR3 protein. This table has roughly 120,000 distinct CDR3 sequences, around 94% appearing once. Sequencing was performed on CD4+ T cells from PBMCs. The receptor source for this set is a human donor with multiple sclerosis. Each CDR3 is given with its conserved first and last residue. The D gene is left open where the match is weak. Size is omitted from some rows. Given values are once, few, many or a class for expanded clones.

D gene: -
V gene: TRBV5-6
clone size: -
J gene: TRBJ1-6
CDR3 protein: CASKNEGTSGGNSPLHF
CDR3 DNA: TGTGCCTCTAAGAACGAGGGCACCTCCGGGGGGAATTCACCCCTCCACTTT

D gene: -
V gene: TRBV20-1
clone size: -
J gene: TRBJ1-1
CDR3 protein: CSARDPLRAFF
CDR3 DNA: TGCAGTGCTAGAGATCCCCTGAGGGCTTTCTTT

D gene: TRBD1
V gene: TRBV29-1
clone size: -
J gene: TRBJ1-1
CDR3 protein: CSAERTGGTEAFF
CDR3 DNA: TGCAGCGCCGAAAGGACAGGGGGCACTGAAGCTTTCTTT

D gene: TRBD1
V gene: TRBV10-3
clone size: once
J gene: TRBJ1-2
CDR3 protein: CAINPPGGYGYTF
CDR3 DNA: TGTGCCATCAACCCCCCAGGGGGCTATGGCTACACCTTC

D gene: -
V gene: TRBV28
clone size: -
J gene: TRBJ2-2
CDR3 protein: CASSPNRWGLNTGELFF
CDR3 DNA: TGTGCCAGCAGTCCTAATAGGTGGGGGCTGAACACCGGGGAGCTGTTTTTT

D gene: -
V gene: TRBV7-9
clone size: once
J gene: TRBJ2-5
CDR3 protein: CASSETLAGETQYF
CDR3 DNA: TGTGCCAGCAGCGAGACACTAGCTGGGGAGACCCAGTACTTC

D gene: TRBD1
V gene: TRBV7-9
clone size: -
J gene: TRBJ2-2
CDR3 protein: CASSSGTGATGELFF
CDR3 DNA: TGTGCCAGCAGCTCCGGGACAGGCGCCACCGGGGAGCTGTTTTTT

D gene: -
V gene: TRBV7-9
clone size: once
J gene: TRBJ2-2
CDR3 protein: CASSGHRELFF
CDR3 DNA: TGTGCCAGCAGCGGGCACCGGGAGCTGTTTTTT

D gene: -
V gene: TRBV2
clone size: -
J gene: TRBJ1-2
CDR3 protein: CASSAKGTNYGYTF
CDR3 DNA: TGTGCCAGCAGTGCAAAAGGGACTAACTATGGCTACACCTTC

D gene: -
V gene: TRBV4-3
clone size: -
J gene: TRBJ2-6
CDR3 protein: CASSLDVTPTGANVLTF
CDR3 DNA: TGCGCCAGCAGCCTAGACGTCACGCCTACTGGGGCCAACGTCCTGACTTTC

D gene: -
V gene: TRBV9
clone size: -
J gene: TRBJ1-1
CDR3 protein: CASSVTGQNTEAFF
CDR3 DNA: TGTGCCAGCAGCGTCACAGGGCAGAACACTGAAGCTTTCTTT

D gene: TRBD2
V gene: TRBV6-1
clone size: -
J gene: TRBJ2-3
CDR3 protein: CAAGLAGGAGTDTQYF
CDR3 DNA: TGTGCAGCTGGACTAGCGGGAGGGGCCGGCACAGATACGCAGTATTTT

D gene: TRBD2
V gene: TRBV19
clone size: -
J gene: TRBJ2-5
CDR3 protein: CASGGGRGETQYF
CDR3 DNA: TGTGCCAGTGGCGGGGGAAGGGGAGAGACCCAGTACTTC

D gene: TRBD1
V gene: TRBV30
clone size: -
J gene: TRBJ1-4
CDR3 protein: CAWSKGQGNEKLFF
CDR3 DNA: TGTGCCTGGAGTAAGGGACAGGGAAATGAAAAACTGTTTTTT

D gene: TRBD1
V gene: TRBV6-1
clone size: -
J gene: TRBJ1-1
CDR3 protein: CASRGQGTNTEAFF
CDR3 DNA: TGTGCCAGCAGAGGACAGGGGACGAACACTGAAGCTTTCTTT

D gene: -
V gene: TRBV20-1
clone size: -
J gene: TRBJ1-2
CDR3 protein: CSAHRVPQGYTF
CDR3 DNA: TGCAGTGCTCACCGGGTGCCCCAAGGCTACACCTTC

D gene: TRBD1
V gene: TRBV10-3
clone size: few
J gene: TRBJ1-5
CDR3 protein: CAVGQGINQPQHF
CDR3 DNA: TGTGCCGTCGGACAGGGGATCAATCAGCCCCAGCATTTT

D gene: -
V gene: TRBV20-1
clone size: -
J gene: TRBJ1-3
CDR3 protein: CSAPRGGGNTIYF
CDR3 DNA: TGCAGTGCACCTCGAGGGGGTGGAAACACCATATATTTT

D gene: TRBD1
V gene: TRBV30
clone size: once
J gene: TRBJ1-1
CDR3 protein: CAWARDSGTEAFF
CDR3 DNA: TGTGCCTGGGCCCGGGACAGCGGCACTGAAGCTTTCTTT

D gene: -
V gene: TRBV20-1
clone size: -
J gene: TRBJ1-1
CDR3 protein: CSARENLGTEAFF
CDR3 DNA: TGCAGTGCTAGAGAAAATCTTGGGACTGAAGCTTTCTTT

D gene: -
V gene: TRBV30
clone size: once
J gene: TRBJ2-1
CDR3 protein: CAWRPPFSYNEQFF
CDR3 DNA: TGTGCCTGGAGGCCCCCTTTCTCCTACAATGAGCAGTTCTTC

D gene: -
V gene: TRBV6-2/TRBV6-3
clone size: -
J gene: TRBJ2-7
CDR3 protein: CASTNGLRTGGYEQYF
CDR3 DNA: TGTGCCAGCACCAACGGGCTCCGTACCGGAGGCTACGAGCAGTACTTC

D gene: TRBD2
V gene: TRBV2
clone size: -
J gene: TRBJ2-3
CDR3 protein: CARERLAGGFNTDTQYF
CDR3 DNA: TGTGCCAGGGAACGACTAGCGGGAGGGTTTAACACAGATACGCAGTATTTT

D gene: -
V gene: TRBV18
clone size: -
J gene: TRBJ2-7
CDR3 protein: CASSYNPGYEQYF
CDR3 DNA: TGTGCCAGCTCATATAACCCCGGGTACGAGCAGTACTTC

D gene: -
V gene: TRBV2
clone size: -
J gene: TRBJ2-7
CDR3 protein: CASSVDSYEQYF
CDR3 DNA: TGTGCCAGCAGTGTAGACAGCTACGAGCAGTACTTC

D gene: -
V gene: TRBV2
clone size: -
J gene: TRBJ2-5
CDR3 protein: CASTPGRGPKTQYF
CDR3 DNA: TGTGCCAGCACCCCCGGTCGAGGGCCGAAGACCCAGTACTTC

D gene: TRBD2
V gene: TRBV27
clone size: -
J gene: TRBJ2-7
CDR3 protein: CASSLGVAGKSEQYF
CDR3 DNA: TGTGCCAGCAGTCTAGGAGTAGCGGGGAAGTCCGAGCAGTACTTC

D gene: TRBD2
V gene: TRBV5-1
clone size: once
J gene: TRBJ2-3
CDR3 protein: CASSAGLAGVDTQYF
CDR3 DNA: TGCGCCAGCAGCGCGGGACTAGCGGGAGTAGATACGCAGTATTTT

D gene: TRBD2
V gene: TRBV18
clone size: -
J gene: TRBJ2-3
CDR3 protein: CASSPRGRGTDTQYF
CDR3 DNA: TGTGCCAGCTCACCACGCGGGAGGGGGACAGATACGCAGTATTTT

D gene: TRBD1
V gene: TRBV30
clone size: once
J gene: TRBJ1-2
CDR3 protein: CAWSVRQGALYTF
CDR3 DNA: TGTGCCTGGAGTGTTCGGCAGGGGGCTCTCTACACCTTC

D gene: -
V gene: TRBV18
clone size: -
J gene: TRBJ2-2
CDR3 protein: CASSPLENTGELFF
CDR3 DNA: TGTGCCAGCTCACCTCTAGAAAACACCGGGGAGCTGTTTTTT

D gene: TRBD1
V gene: TRBV7-2
clone size: -
J gene: TRBJ1-2
CDR3 protein: CASSQTGANYGYTF
CDR3 DNA: TGTGCCAGCAGCCAGACAGGGGCTAACTATGGCTACACCTTC

D gene: TRBD1
V gene: TRBV5-1
clone size: -
J gene: TRBJ2-3
CDR3 protein: CASGTDTSTDTQYF
CDR3 DNA: TGCGCCAGCGGGACAGACACTAGCACAGATACGCAGTATTTT

D gene: -
V gene: TRBV12-3/TRBV12-4
clone size: -
J gene: TRBJ1-1
CDR3 protein: CASSFQGNTEAFF
CDR3 DNA: TGTGCCAGTAGTTTCCAGGGGAACACTGAAGCTTTCTTT

D gene: -
V gene: TRBV2
clone size: -
J gene: TRBJ2-1
CDR3 protein: CASQGLSYNEQFF
CDR3 DNA: TGTGCCAGCCAGGGACTTTCCTACAATGAGCAGTTCTTC

D gene: TRBD1
V gene: TRBV20-1
clone size: -
J gene: TRBJ2-7
CDR3 protein: CSAIPRTGISYEQYF
CDR3 DNA: TGCAGTGCAATTCCCCGGACAGGGATCTCCTACGAGCAGTACTTC

D gene: -
V gene: TRBV20-1
clone size: -
J gene: TRBJ2-7
CDR3 protein: CSARIRRTYEQYF
CDR3 DNA: TGCAGTGCTAGGATCAGGAGAACCTACGAGCAGTACTTC

D gene: -
V gene: TRBV13
clone size: -
J gene: TRBJ1-1
CDR3 protein: CASSFRDGEAFF
CDR3 DNA: TGTGCCAGCAGCTTCCGGGACGGTGAAGCTTTCTTT

D gene: -
V gene: TRBV29-1
clone size: -
J gene: TRBJ1-5
CDR3 protein: CSVEAGSNQPQHF
CDR3 DNA: TGCAGCGTCGAAGCGGGGAGCAATCAGCCCCAGCATTTT

D gene: TRBD2
V gene: TRBV27
clone size: once
J gene: TRBJ2-3
CDR3 protein: CASSPLLAGLTGLTQYF
CDR3 DNA: TGTGCCAGCAGTCCTTTACTAGCGGGATTGACTGGTTTAACGCAGTATTTT

D gene: -
V gene: TRBV5-1
clone size: -
J gene: TRBJ1-1
CDR3 protein: CASSLATGTLNTEAFF
CDR3 DNA: TGCGCCAGCAGCTTGGCCACCGGGACACTGAACACTGAAGCTTTCTTT

D gene: TRBD2
V gene: TRBV12-5
clone size: -
J gene: TRBJ2-7
CDR3 protein: CASGLWGTSGKRAYEQYF
CDR3 DNA: TGTGCTAGTGGTTTGTGGGGGACTAGCGGTAAAAGGGCCTACGAGCAGTACTTC

D gene: -
V gene: TRBV27
clone size: -
J gene: TRBJ2-7
CDR3 protein: CASSHWRQGYEQYF
CDR3 DNA: TGTGCCAGCAGCCATTGGCGGCAGGGCTACGAGCAGTACTTC

D gene: -
V gene: TRBV2
clone size: -
J gene: TRBJ1-3
CDR3 protein: CASYAWTEGNTIYF
CDR3 DNA: TGTGCCAGCTATGCCTGGACAGAGGGAAACACCATATATTTT

D gene: -
V gene: TRBV3-1
clone size: -
J gene: TRBJ1-5
CDR3 protein: CASSPRQDQPQHF
CDR3 DNA: TGTGCCAGCAGCCCCCGACAGGATCAGCCCCAGCATTTT

D gene: TRBD2
V gene: TRBV4-1
clone size: -
J gene: TRBJ2-1
CDR3 protein: CASSHKRGLAGGLNYNEQFF
CDR3 DNA: TGCGCCAGCAGCCACAAACGGGGACTAGCGGGGGGGCTAAACTACAATGAGCAGTTCTTC

D gene: TRBD2
V gene: TRBV3-1
clone size: -
J gene: TRBJ2-5
CDR3 protein: CASSRPPGLAVETQYF
CDR3 DNA: TGTGCCAGCAGCCGTCCGCCGGGACTAGCGGTAGAGACCCAGTACTTC

D gene: -
V gene: TRBV15
clone size: -
J gene: TRBJ2-3
CDR3 protein: CATSRDVAADTQYF
CDR3 DNA: TGTGCCACCAGCAGAGACGTCGCGGCCGATACGCAGTATTTT

D gene: -
V gene: TRBV7-9
clone size: -
J gene: TRBJ1-1
CDR3 protein: CASSLLGAGNVEAFF
CDR3 DNA: TGTGCCAGCAGCTTACTGGGAGCTGGGAATGTCGAAGCTTTCTTT

D gene: TRBD1
V gene: TRBV27
clone size: -
J gene: TRBJ1-5
CDR3 protein: CASSLRGRDRDFNQPQHF
CDR3 DNA: TGTGCCAGCAGTTTACGGGGGAGGGACAGGGATTTCAATCAGCCCCAGCATTTT

D gene: -
V gene: TRBV5-4
clone size: -
J gene: TRBJ2-3
CDR3 protein: CASSSGTFNTDTQYF
CDR3 DNA: TGTGCCAGCAGCTCCGGGACTTTCAACACAGATACGCAGTATTTT

D gene: TRBD1
V gene: TRBV15
clone size: -
J gene: TRBJ1-6
CDR3 protein: CATSRSTPGQYSPLHF
CDR3 DNA: TGTGCCACCAGCAGATCCACTCCGGGACAGTATTCACCCCTCCACTTT

D gene: -
V gene: TRBV18
clone size: -
J gene: TRBJ2-3
CDR3 protein: CASSPLGDTQYF
CDR3 DNA: TGTGCCAGCTCACCCCTGGGGGATACGCAGTATTTT

D gene: TRBD1
V gene: TRBV7-3
clone size: -
J gene: TRBJ1-2
CDR3 protein: CASSLDPGQTLRGYTF
CDR3 DNA: TGTGCCAGCAGCCTAGACCCGGGACAGACCCTCCGAGGCTACACCTTC